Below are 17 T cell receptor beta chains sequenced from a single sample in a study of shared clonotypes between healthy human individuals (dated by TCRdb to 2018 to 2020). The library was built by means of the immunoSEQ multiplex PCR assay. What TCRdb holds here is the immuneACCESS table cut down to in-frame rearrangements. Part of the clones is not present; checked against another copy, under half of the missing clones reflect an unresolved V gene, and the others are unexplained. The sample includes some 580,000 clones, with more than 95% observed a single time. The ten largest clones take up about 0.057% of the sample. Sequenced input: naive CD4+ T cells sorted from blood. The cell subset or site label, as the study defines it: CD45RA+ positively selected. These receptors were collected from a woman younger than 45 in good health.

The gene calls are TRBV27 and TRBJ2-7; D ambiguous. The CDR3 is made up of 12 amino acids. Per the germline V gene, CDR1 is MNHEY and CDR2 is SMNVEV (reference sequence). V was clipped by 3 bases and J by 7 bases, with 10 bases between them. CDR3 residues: CASSFWGDEQYF. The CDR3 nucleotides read TGTGCCAGCAGTTTTTGGGGTGATGAGCAGTACTTC.

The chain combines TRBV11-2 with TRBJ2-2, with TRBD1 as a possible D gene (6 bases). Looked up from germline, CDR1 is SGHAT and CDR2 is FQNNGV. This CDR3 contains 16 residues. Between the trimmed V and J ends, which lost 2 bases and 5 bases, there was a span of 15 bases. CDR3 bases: TGTGCCAGCAGCTTAACGGGGCGAAGGGGGACCGGGGAGCTGTTTTTT. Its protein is CASSLTGRRGTGELFF.

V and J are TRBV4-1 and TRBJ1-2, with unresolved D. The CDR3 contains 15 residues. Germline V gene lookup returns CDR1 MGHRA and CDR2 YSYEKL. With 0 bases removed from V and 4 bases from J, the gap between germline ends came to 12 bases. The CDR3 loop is CASSQESPATYGYTF. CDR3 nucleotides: TGCGCCAGCAGCCAAGAAAGCCCAGCGACCTATGGCTACACCTTC.

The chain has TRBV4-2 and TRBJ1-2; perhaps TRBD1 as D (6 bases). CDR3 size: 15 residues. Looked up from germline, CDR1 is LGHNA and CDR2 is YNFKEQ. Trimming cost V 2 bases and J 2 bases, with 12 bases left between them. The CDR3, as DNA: TGTGCCAGCAGCCAACCGGGACACGCAAACTATGGCTACACCTTC. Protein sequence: CASSQPGHANYGYTF.

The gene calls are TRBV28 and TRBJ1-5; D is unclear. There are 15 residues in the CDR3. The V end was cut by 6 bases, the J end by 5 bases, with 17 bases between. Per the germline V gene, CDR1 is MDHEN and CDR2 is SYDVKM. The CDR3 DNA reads TGTGCCAGCAGCCAAGGACCCAGGCGGTATCAGCCCCAGCATTTT. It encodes CASSQGPRRYQPQHF.

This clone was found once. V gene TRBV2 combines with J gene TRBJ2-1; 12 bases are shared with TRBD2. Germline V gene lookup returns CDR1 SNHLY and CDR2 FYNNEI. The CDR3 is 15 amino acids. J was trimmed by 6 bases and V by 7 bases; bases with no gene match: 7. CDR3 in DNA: TGTGCCAGCAACCATGCTAGCGGGAGGGCCAATGAGCAGTTCTTC. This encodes CASNHASGRANEQFF.

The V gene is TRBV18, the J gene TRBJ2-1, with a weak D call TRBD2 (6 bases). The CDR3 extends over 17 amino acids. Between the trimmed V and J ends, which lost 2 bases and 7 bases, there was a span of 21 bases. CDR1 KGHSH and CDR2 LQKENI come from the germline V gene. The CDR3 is CASSPNPGERAVNEQFF. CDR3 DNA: TGTGCCAGCTCACCAAACCCGGGGGAGCGGGCCGTGAATGAGCAGTTCTTC.

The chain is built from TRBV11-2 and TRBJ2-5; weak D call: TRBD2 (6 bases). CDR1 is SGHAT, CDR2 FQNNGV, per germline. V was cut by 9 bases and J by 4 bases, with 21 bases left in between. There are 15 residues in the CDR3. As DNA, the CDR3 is TGTGCCAGTCGCATTTGGGCGGGGCGGGGAGAGACCCAGTACTTC. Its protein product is CASRIWAGRGETQYF.

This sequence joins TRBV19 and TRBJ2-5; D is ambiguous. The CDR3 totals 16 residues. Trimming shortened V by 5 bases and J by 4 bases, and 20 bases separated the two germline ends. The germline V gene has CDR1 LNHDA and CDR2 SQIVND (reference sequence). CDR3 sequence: CASSPPGTDSGETQYF. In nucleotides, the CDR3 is TGTGCCAGTAGTCCCCCCGGCACAGATTCTGGAGAGACCCAGTACTTC.

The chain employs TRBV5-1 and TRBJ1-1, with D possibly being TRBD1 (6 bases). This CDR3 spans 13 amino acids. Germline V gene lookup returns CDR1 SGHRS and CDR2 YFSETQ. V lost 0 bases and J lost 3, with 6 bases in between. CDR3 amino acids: CASSLGQDTEAFF. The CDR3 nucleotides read TGCGCCAGCAGCTTGGGACAGGACACTGAAGCTTTCTTT.

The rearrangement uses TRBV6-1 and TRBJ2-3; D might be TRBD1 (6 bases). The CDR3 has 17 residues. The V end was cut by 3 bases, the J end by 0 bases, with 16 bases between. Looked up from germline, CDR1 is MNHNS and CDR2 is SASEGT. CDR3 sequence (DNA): TGTGCCAGCAGTGATGACAGGTCCCCCCTAAGCACAGATACGCAGTATTTT. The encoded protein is CASSDDRSPLSTDTQYF.

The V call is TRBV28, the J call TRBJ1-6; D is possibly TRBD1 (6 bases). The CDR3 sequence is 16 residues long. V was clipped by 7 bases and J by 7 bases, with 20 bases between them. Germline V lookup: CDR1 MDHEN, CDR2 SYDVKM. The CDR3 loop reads CASTLPRQGRNSPLHF. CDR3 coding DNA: TGTGCCAGCACCCTTCCCCGGCAGGGGCGAAATTCACCCCTCCACTTT.

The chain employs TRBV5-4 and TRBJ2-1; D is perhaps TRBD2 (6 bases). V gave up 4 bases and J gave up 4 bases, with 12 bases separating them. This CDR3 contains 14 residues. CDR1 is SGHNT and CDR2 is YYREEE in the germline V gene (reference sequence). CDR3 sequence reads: CASSGPTSYNEQFF. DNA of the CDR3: TGTGCCAGCAGCGGACCGACTAGTTACAATGAGCAGTTCTTC. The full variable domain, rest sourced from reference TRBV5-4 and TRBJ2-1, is ETGVTQSPTHLIKTRGQQVTLRCSSQSGHNTVSWYQQALGQGPQFIFQYYREEENGRGNFPPRFSGLQFPNYSSELNVNALELDDSALYLCASSGPTSYNEQFFGPGTRLTVL.

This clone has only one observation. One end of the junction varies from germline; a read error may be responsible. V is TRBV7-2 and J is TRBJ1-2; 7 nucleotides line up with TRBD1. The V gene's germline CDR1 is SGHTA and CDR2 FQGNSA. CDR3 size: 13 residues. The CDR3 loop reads CASSLQLETGTYF. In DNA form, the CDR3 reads TGTGCCAGCAGCTTACAGCTCGAGACAGGGACCTACTTC.

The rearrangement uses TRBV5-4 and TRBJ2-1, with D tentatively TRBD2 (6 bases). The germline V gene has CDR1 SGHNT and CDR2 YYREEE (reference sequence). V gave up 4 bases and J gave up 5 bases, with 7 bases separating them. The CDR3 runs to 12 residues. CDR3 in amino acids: CASSRTNNEQFF. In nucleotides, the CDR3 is TGTGCCAGCAGCCGGACTAACAATGAGCAGTTCTTC.

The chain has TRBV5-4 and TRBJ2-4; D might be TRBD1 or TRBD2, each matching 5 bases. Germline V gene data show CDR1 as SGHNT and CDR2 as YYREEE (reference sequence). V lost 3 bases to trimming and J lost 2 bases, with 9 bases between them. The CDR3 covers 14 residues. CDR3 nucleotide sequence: TGTGCCAGCAGCTCAGGGACGACCAAAAACATTCAGTACTTC. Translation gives CASSSGTTKNIQYF.

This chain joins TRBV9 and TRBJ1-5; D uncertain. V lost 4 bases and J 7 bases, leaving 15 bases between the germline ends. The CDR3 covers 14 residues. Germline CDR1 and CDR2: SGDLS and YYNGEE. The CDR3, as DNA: TGTGCCAGCAGCTCCGACCGGGGTCTACAGCCCCAGCATTTT. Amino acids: CASSSDRGLQPQHF.